This TCR beta chain was profiled in a study of T cell repertoires in cytomegalovirus infection. Looking at the study overall: Matching HLA type, along with CMV infection, was indicated by public TCR beta signatures.

This CDR3 is built from 12 residues. CDR1 and CDR2 (germline): SGHTA, FQGNSA. The V end was cut by 4 bases, the J end by 2 bases, with 2 bases between. Whole-study results and caveats: Using cumulative public TCR beta family frequency, the authors identified those who carried CMV together with the relevant HLA. It was HLA-C-restricted CMV-specific TCR beta clonotypes that dominated the response ex vivo.

In this sample, this clonotype turned up many times. Its antigen is not identified. TCRdb called the reads again in MiXCR, with one record for every CDR3 protein. The table has under 600,000 distinct CDR3 sequences, 15% to 20% seen once. The receptor's source is a human donor in good health (CMV status not recorded). Some clones in this sample may be carry-over from other donors' samples. The sequenced material came from CD8+ T cells from PBMCs. The chain combines TRBV7-2 with TRBJ1-4, with D unclear. CDR3 protein: CASSSTNEKLFF. The CDR3 DNA is TGTGCCAGCAGCTCCACTAATGAAAAACTGTTTTTT.